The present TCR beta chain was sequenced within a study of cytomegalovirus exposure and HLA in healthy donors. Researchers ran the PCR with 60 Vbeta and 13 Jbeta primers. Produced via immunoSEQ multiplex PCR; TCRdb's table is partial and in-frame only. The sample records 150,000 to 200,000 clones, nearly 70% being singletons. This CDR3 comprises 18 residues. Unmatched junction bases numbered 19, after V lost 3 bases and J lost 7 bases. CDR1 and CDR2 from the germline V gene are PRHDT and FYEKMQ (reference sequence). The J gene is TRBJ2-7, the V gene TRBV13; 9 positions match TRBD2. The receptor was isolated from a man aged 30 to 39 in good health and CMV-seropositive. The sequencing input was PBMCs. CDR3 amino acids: CASSFEGTRGAGGSEQYF. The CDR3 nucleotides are TGTGCCAGCAGCTTTGAAGGGACTCGGGGAGCGGGAGGAAGTGAGCAGTACTTC.